This record covers a single TCR beta chain. Its target is not known. CDR1 is GTSNPN, CDR2 SVGIG, per germline (reference sequence). The V and J ends lost 2 bases and 2 bases respectively, with 13 bases between them. The CDR3 has 15 amino acids. This entry comes from a study of response to subunit inactivated influenza vaccine. Findings and limits, study-wide: There was a suggestion from the authors that each seasonal influenza vaccination recruits few new T cells.

In TCRdb, the RT-PCR reads were re-called with MiXCR into one record per CDR3 protein. This sample has roughly 670,000 distinct CDR3 sequences, with approximately 15% found just once. V gene TRBV30 combines with J gene TRBJ1-5; D is ambiguous. This TCR derives from a man in his forties or fifties who received an inactivated influenza vaccine. The sample here was PBMCs from blood, taken roughly 2 weeks before vaccination. For the CDR3, the DNA is TGTGCCTGGAGTACCGGTGGACCTGGCAATCAGCCCCAGCATTTT. Translation: CAWSTGGPGNQPQHF.